The subject of this entry is one T cell receptor (beta chain). The antigen is undetermined. Constant-segment primers and 5'RACE yielded cDNA libraries for TCR alpha and TCR beta, each carrying sample barcodes and UMIs. TCRdb called the 5' RACE reads again in MiXCR, with one record for every CDR3 protein. The data contain approximately 350,000 distinct CDR3 sequences, 10% to 15% of them singletons. This record belongs to a study of T-cell memory formation after mild COVID-19. Broader study findings: Chiefly within CM and EM were the contracting CD4+ clones; CD8+ ones were within EMRA. A balance of CD4 and CD8 characterized clones contracting day 15 to 85, whereas later expanders leaned CD4+. Some clones that responded were present in memory (sampled pre-infection), which suggests cross-reactive memory joined.

Germline V gene sequence: CDR1 SEHNR, CDR2 FQNEAQ (reference sequence). The CDR3 contains 14 residues. Trimming removed 2 bases at V and 12 bases at J, with 16 bases between. This TCR was sampled from a young man who had mild COVID-19 (a few samples of this study predate the infection). Cell type and time point are not known. The sequenced sample was PBMCs or a T cell subset sorted from them (not recorded which). J is TRBJ1-4 and V is TRBV7-9, with no clear D. CDR3 sequence (DNA): TGTGCCAGCAGCTTAATGGAATCGGCGGGTGAACTGTTTTTT. Its translation: CASSLMESAGELFF.